These 26 T cell receptor beta chains share one sample of origin, sequenced in a study of control samples from healthy donors and cancer patients. Profiled with immunoSEQ multiplex PCR; TCRdb holds only in-frame clones, not every one. Of about 180,000 clones detected, just over 90% appear once; the ten largest clones hold 1.2% to 1.5%. Input material: blood. These receptors came from a man aged 25 to 40 in good health.

The chain recombines TRBV19 with TRBJ1-2, with TRBD1 matching over 7 bases. The junction had 4 bases not matched to a gene; V was cut back by 1 base and J by 2 bases. This CDR3 contains 15 residues. Germline CDR1 reads LNHDA; CDR2 reads SQIVND (reference sequence). CDR3 nucleotide sequence: TGTGCCAGTAGTATAGGGGGACAGCCGAACTATGGCTACACCTTC. Translating it yields CASSIGGQPNYGYTF. Full variable domain (rest looked up from reference TRBV19 and TRBJ1-2): DGGITQSPKYLFRKEGQNVTLSCEQNLNHDAMYWYRQDPGQGLRLIYYSQIVNDFQKGDIAEGYSVSREKKESFPLTVTSAQKNPTAFYLCASSIGGQPNYGYTFGSGTRLTVV.

This chain uses TRBV5-4 with TRBJ2-3, with TRBD2 identical over 10 bases. Germline assignment: CDR1 SGHNT and CDR2 YYREEE (reference sequence). This CDR3 has 14 residues. With V trimmed by 0 bases and J by 6 bases, 1 base remained unmatched. For the CDR3, the DNA is TGTGCCAGCAGCTTGGGTAGCGGGGGGGATACGCAGTATTTT. It translates to CASSLGSGGDTQYF.

The CDR3 coding sequence is TGTGCCAGCAGTGCGCACGGGATGAACACTGAAGCTTTCTTT. The encoded protein is CASSAHGMNTEAFF. The chain carries TRBV2 and TRBJ1-1; D unresolved. CDR3 size: 14 residues. V shed 4 bases and J shed 0 bases, with 9 bases lying between them. The germline CDR1 and CDR2 sequences are SNHLY and FYNNEI.

The V and J genes are TRBV6-5 and TRBJ1-5; tentative D call: TRBD1 (6 bases). Per the germline V gene, CDR1 is MNHEY and CDR2 is SVGAGI. The V and J ends lost 10 bases and 4 bases respectively, with 17 bases between them. CDR3 size: 14 residues. CDR3 protein: CAINRAQLNQPQHF. Here the CDR3 DNA reads TGTGCCATCAACAGGGCGCAATTAAATCAGCCCCAGCATTTT.

The chain has TRBV12-5 and TRBJ2-5; TRBD1 or TRBD2 may be the D gene (7 bases each). V was shortened by 7 bases and J by 5 bases, with 14 bases between the two germline ends. This CDR3 is built from 13 residues. Germline V lookup: CDR1 LGHNT, CDR2 FRNRAP. DNA for the CDR3: TGTGCTAGTGCCCAGGGGGGGGTGGAGACCCAGTACTTC. Its protein product is CASAQGGVETQYF.

The genes are TRBV7-7 and TRBJ2-2; D may match TRBD1 or TRBD2 (6 bases each). Germline V gene data show CDR1 as SSHAT and CDR2 as FNYEAQ (reference sequence). The CDR3 runs 17 residues. The ends were cut back, 4 bases at V and 1 base at J, with 16 bases in the middle. The CDR3 sequence: CASSSRGGGKNTGELFF. CDR3 coding DNA: TGTGCCAGCAGCTCCAGGGGCGGAGGGAAGAACACCGGGGAGCTGTTTTTT.

V is TRBV19 and J is TRBJ2-7; D gene uncertain. Trimming left V 1 base short and J 7 bases short, with 11 bases between. The CDR3 sequence is 13 residues long. Germline V gene data show CDR1 as LNHDA and CDR2 as SQIVND (reference sequence). CDR3 sequence (DNA): TGTGCCAGTAGTATAGCAACTCCCGGGGAGCAGTACTTC. This translates into CASSIATPGEQYF.

A single count supports this clone. This rearrangement joins TRBV6-5 to TRBJ2-7; TRBD2 matches 12 bases. Germline V gene lookup returns CDR1 MNHEY and CDR2 SVGAGI. The V segment lost 8 bases and the J segment 3 bases; nucleotides outside the gene matches: 5. This CDR3 is built from 14 residues. The CDR3 DNA is TGTGCCAGCGGACTAGCGGGATTAGGCTACGAGCAGTACTTC. Amino acids: CASGLAGLGYEQYF.

The chain recombines TRBV6-6 with TRBJ2-1; no clear D gene. The CDR3 is 15 amino acids. CDR1 is MNHNY, CDR2 SVGAGI, per germline (reference sequence). Deletions cut 0 bases from V and 8 bases from J, with 14 bases between. For the CDR3, the DNA is TGTGCCAGCAGTTACTCTTTCTCTAGTCACGATGAGCAGTTCTTC. Translating gives CASSYSFSSHDEQFF.

In its sample, this clone was seen once. The CDR3 protein is CASSPGAATNEKLFF. The CDR3, as DNA: TGTGCCAGCAGCCCCGGCGCCGCAACTAATGAAAAACTGTTTTTT. V and J are TRBV21-1 and TRBJ1-4. TRBV21-1 has pseudogene status. CDR3 length equals 15 residues.

The V call is TRBV19, the J call TRBJ1-4; D remains ambiguous. The V end was cut by 3 bases, the J end by 0 bases, with 11 bases between. CDR1 and CDR2 from the germline V gene are LNHDA and SQIVND (reference sequence). The CDR3 contains 16 residues. CDR3 DNA sequence: TGTGCCAGTAGTATGTTAACGAGGGCAACTAATGAAAAACTGTTTTTT. This sequence encodes CASSMLTRATNEKLFF.

J is TRBJ2-1 and V is TRBV6-1; 7 positions match TRBD2. CDR1 is MNHNS and CDR2 is SASEGT in the germline V gene. After removal of 2 bases from V and 6 bases from J, the junction contained 10 bases not matched to a gene. This CDR3 has 16 amino acids. The CDR3 sequence: CASSEQGGSVFNEQFF. In nucleotides, the CDR3 is TGTGCCAGCAGTGAACAGGGCGGGAGCGTTTTCAATGAGCAGTTCTTC.

The chain joins TRBV4-2 to TRBJ2-1, with D unclear. This CDR3 comprises 14 residues. Germline-derived CDR1 and CDR2 are LGHNA and YNFKEQ. Between the trimmed V and J ends, which lost 0 bases and 5 bases, there was a span of 8 bases. CDR3 loop: CASSQDSPDNEQFF. CDR3 nucleotide sequence: TGTGCCAGCAGCCAAGATTCGCCCGACAATGAGCAGTTCTTC.

The rearrangement links TRBV4-2 to TRBJ1-5; D ambiguous. Germline CDR1 and CDR2: LGHNA and YNFKEQ. The V and J ends lost 1 base and 4 bases respectively, with 11 bases between them. The CDR3 sequence is 15 residues long. The CDR3 DNA follows: TGTGCCAGCAGCCAAGGTCATCTTAGGAATCAGCCCCAGCATTTT. Amino acids: CASSQGHLRNQPQHF.

The chain joins TRBV6-1 to TRBJ1-2, with no clear D. The CDR3 loop spans 11 amino acids. Germline V gives CDR1 MNHNS, CDR2 SASEGT. V was cut by 3 bases and J by 8 bases, with 7 bases left in between. This chain's CDR3 is CASSDGRGYTF. The CDR3 DNA is TGTGCCAGCAGTGACGGACGGGGCTACACCTTC.

This chain links TRBV27 with TRBJ1-6; 7 positions agree with TRBD1. This CDR3 contains 14 residues. The V segment lost 6 bases and the J segment 5 bases; nucleotides outside the gene matches: 4. Germline-derived CDR1 and CDR2 are MNHEY and SMNVEV (reference sequence). CDR3 in DNA: TGTGCCAGCAGGTGGGACAGTAATAATTCACCCCTCCACTTT. Translating gives CASRWDSNNSPLHF.

The gene calls are TRBV27 and TRBJ2-7; 8 nucleotides align to TRBD2. CDR3 length equals 14 residues. The junction had 3 bases not matched to a gene; V was cut back by 2 bases and J by 3 bases. From germline, CDR1 is MNHEY and CDR2 SMNVEV (reference sequence). The CDR3 DNA reads TGTGCCAGCAGTTTAGTCGGGACTAGCTACGAGCAGTACTTC. Amino acids: CASSLVGTSYEQYF.

This chain links TRBV6-2 or TRBV6-3 with TRBJ1-1; D is perhaps TRBD1 (5 bases). V lost 2 bases, J lost 2 bases, and 15 bases lay in between. CDR1 and CDR2 from the germline V gene are MNHEY and SVGEGT. The CDR3 is 16 residues long. CDR3 DNA sequence: TGTGCCAGCAGTTACGGTTTGTCTGGGGGAAACACTGAAGCTTTCTTT. This translates into CASSYGLSGGNTEAFF.

The gene calls are TRBV7-9 and TRBJ1-6, with a possible D match to TRBD1 (5 bases). The CDR3 length is 18 residues. Germline V CDR1 and CDR2: SEHNR, FQNEAQ (reference sequence). Between the trimmed V and J ends, which lost 0 bases and 1 base, there was a span of 13 bases. CDR3 coding DNA: TGTGCCAGCAGCTTAGCATCCCCCGCAGGGTCCTATAATTCACCCCTCCACTTT. Protein product: CASSLASPAGSYNSPLHF.

The chain has TRBV27 and TRBJ2-5; 7 bases are a match to TRBD2. Germline CDR1 is MNHEY and CDR2 is SMNVEV (reference sequence). This CDR3 region has 15 residues. V dropped 0 bases and J dropped 5; count of bases not matched to a gene: 6. CDR3 DNA sequence: TGTGCCAGCAGTTTATCCACTAGCGTTATGGAGACCCAGTACTTC. Protein product: CASSLSTSVMETQYF.

The chain carries TRBV2 and TRBJ2-1; maybe TRBD1 (6 bases). Looked up from germline, CDR1 is SNHLY and CDR2 is FYNNEI. V lost 5 bases and J lost 0, with 11 bases in between. This CDR3 is built from 15 residues. In DNA form, the CDR3 reads TGTGCCAGCAGTATCGACAGGAGCTCCTACAATGAGCAGTTCTTC. Translation: CASSIDRSSYNEQFF.

CDR3 protein: CASSIGPSAFF. CDR3 DNA sequence: TGTGCCAGCAGCATAGGGCCAAGCGCTTTCTTT. V usage is TRBV7-2 and J usage is TRBJ1-1, with D hard to call. Germline CDR1 and CDR2: SGHTA and FQGNSA. V was cut by 5 bases and J by 11 bases, with 12 bases left in between. The CDR3 has 11 residues.

The J gene is TRBJ2-7, the V gene TRBV5-4; 9 bases are shared with TRBD1. J lost 3 bases, V lost 4 bases, and 8 bases had no gene match. The CDR3 totals 15 residues. The germline V gene encodes CDR1 SGHNT and CDR2 YYREEE (reference sequence). CDR3 sequence reads: CASSPGQGTLYEQYF. CDR3 DNA: TGTGCCAGCAGCCCGGGACAGGGTACGCTCTACGAGCAGTACTTC. Looking up the rest from reference TRBV5-4 and TRBJ2-7 gives the full variable domain: ETGVTQSPTHLIKTRGQQVTLRCSSQSGHNTVSWYQQALGQGPQFIFQYYREEENGRGNFPPRFSGLQFPNYSSELNVNALELDDSALYLCASSPGQGTLYEQYFGPGTRLTVT.

This rearrangement joins TRBV19 to TRBJ1-5, with D possibly matching TRBD1 (5 bases). The CDR3 loop spans 13 amino acids. Trimming took 5 bases from V and 8 from J, leaving 13 bases between them. CDR1 and CDR2 (germline): LNHDA, SQIVND (reference sequence). The CDR3 nucleotides are TGTGCCAGTAGTCATGGGGGATTGGAGCCCCAGCATTTT. This encodes CASSHGGLEPQHF.

The CDR3 protein is CASSFELAKQFF. CDR3 DNA sequence: TGTGCCAGCAGTTTTGAACTAGCGAAGCAGTTCTTC. J is TRBJ2-1 and V is TRBV6-6; 7 bases map to TRBD2. The V and J ends lost 4 bases and 11 bases, in that order; junction bases with no gene match: 5. Germline CDR1 reads MNHNY; CDR2 reads SVGAGI (reference sequence). CDR3 size: 12 residues.

The rearrangement uses TRBV2 and TRBJ1-1; 9 bases line up with TRBD1. J was trimmed by 4 bases and V by 6 bases; bases with no gene match: 12. The CDR3 runs to 16 residues. Per the germline V gene, CDR1 is SNHLY and CDR2 is FYNNEI. The CDR3 DNA is TGTGCCAGCAGACAGTTAGACAGGGGGATAGGCACTGAAGCTTTCTTT. Its translation is CASRQLDRGIGTEAFF.